A selection of T cell receptor beta chains follows, all from one sample in a study of blood T cells in healthy people across ages. TCRdb re-analysed the 5' RACE reads in MiXCR, keeping a single row per CDR3 protein. The sample holds some 1,000,000 distinct CDR3 sequences, about 25% seen once. The sample also formed part of further work on T cells of mothers and their children.

The sample comprised blood. The receptors were sampled from a girl aged 2 to 10 in good health. The CDR3 runs from the conserved cysteine through the conserved F or W. Each record gives: D gene, clone size, J gene, V gene, CDR3 DNA, CDR3 protein. The D gene is left open where the match is weak. Clone sizes are given selectively: once, few, many, or a class where the clone is expanded.

D: .
size: .
J: TRBJ2-5
V: TRBV7-6
DNA: TGTGCCAGCAGCTTGGGGACTACAGGGAAGGGTATATTTCGAGACACCCAGTACTTC
CDR3: CASSLGTTGKGIFRDTQYF

D: TRBD1
size: .
J: TRBJ2-5
V: TRBV28
DNA: TGTGCCAGCAGTCCCCGACAGGGGTTGGGAGAGACCCAGTACTTC
CDR3: CASSPRQGLGETQYF

D: .
size: few
J: TRBJ2-7
V: TRBV6-1
DNA: TGTGCCAGCAAGGGGACAAGGGAGCAGTACTTC
CDR3: CASKGTREQYF

D: .
size: few
J: TRBJ1-6
V: TRBV18
DNA: TGTGCCAGCTCACCGAGTAGGGGAGATTCACCCCTCCACTTT
CDR3: CASSPSRGDSPLHF

D: .
size: .
J: TRBJ2-1
V: TRBV6-1
DNA: TGTGCCAGCAATATGAATGAGCAGTTCTTC
CDR3: CASNMNEQFF

D: TRBD2
size: .
J: TRBJ2-1
V: TRBV24-1
DNA: TGTGCCACCAGTGATCGCGGACGTGGACTAGCGGGAGTAAAAATATACGAGCAGTTCTTC
CDR3: CATSDRGRGLAGVKIYEQFF

D: TRBD1
size: .
J: TRBJ1-1
V: TRBV7-9
DNA: TGTGCCAGCAGCTTGGGACAGGGGAACCCTGAAGCTTTCTTT
CDR3: CASSLGQGNPEAFF

D: .
size: .
J: TRBJ2-5
V: TRBV5-1
DNA: TGCGCCAGCAGCTTGGCCCTCAGGCAGGGGAGGGAGACCCAGTACTTC
CDR3: CASSLALRQGRETQYF

D: TRBD1
size: few
J: TRBJ2-6
V: TRBV4-3
DNA: TGCGCCAGCAGCCCAAACAGGGGGCTCGGGGTGATTGGGGCCAACGTCCTGACTTTC
CDR3: CASSPNRGLGVIGANVLTF

D: .
size: .
J: TRBJ2-5
V: TRBV11-1
DNA: TGTGCCAGCAGCTTGTTAGCTCTCGGGGAGACCCAGTACTTC
CDR3: CASSLLALGETQYF

D: TRBD2
size: few
J: TRBJ2-5
V: TRBV7-3
DNA: TGTGCCAGCAGCCTGGTGGGGCTAGCGGGGGGAGAGACCCAGTACTTC
CDR3: CASSLVGLAGGETQYF

D: .
size: .
J: TRBJ1-4
V: TRBV2
DNA: TGTGCCAGCGCCCTCCTAAGACAGCGAAAACTGTTTTTT
CDR3: CASALLRQRKLFF

D: .
size: few
J: TRBJ1-2
V: TRBV28
DNA: TGTGCCAGCAGTCGCAGGGTTGGCTACACCTTC
CDR3: CASSRRVGYTF

D: .
size: .
J: TRBJ2-3
V: TRBV7-9
DNA: TGTGCCAGCAGCCCAGTATTGACAGCTTTCGGTACGCAGTATTTT
CDR3: CASSPVLTAFGTQYF

D: .
size: .
J: TRBJ2-3
V: TRBV7-9
DNA: TGTGCCAGCAGCTTGGACCGGCTCGCGAGCACAGATACGCAGTATTTT
CDR3: CASSLDRLASTDTQYF

D: .
size: few
J: TRBJ1-2
V: TRBV7-9
DNA: TGTGCCAGCAGCTTAGCCCCGGGACATATAATTTATGGCTACACCTTC
CDR3: CASSLAPGHIIYGYTF

D: .
size: .
J: TRBJ2-3
V: TRBV6-2/TRBV6-3
DNA: TGTGCCAGCCGGGAAGATACGCAGTATTTT
CDR3: CASREDTQYF

D: TRBD1
size: few
J: TRBJ2-4
V: TRBV20-1
DNA: TGCAGTGCTAGAGATAGATTAGTGGGACAGGGAACCAAAAACATTCAGTACTTC
CDR3: CSARDRLVGQGTKNIQYF

D: TRBD2
size: .
J: TRBJ2-7
V: TRBV6-1
DNA: TGTGCCAGCAAGGGGCTAGCGGGGCCCTACGAGCAGTACTTC
CDR3: CASKGLAGPYEQYF

D: TRBD2
size: .
J: TRBJ2-3
V: TRBV27
DNA: TGTGCCAGCAGTTTTAGAGTCCTAGCGGGGACTTATACGCAGTATTTT
CDR3: CASSFRVLAGTYTQYF

D: TRBD1
size: .
J: TRBJ1-4
V: TRBV7-9
DNA: TGTGCCAGCAGCTTCGGTGGGGGACAGGAACCTGAAAAACTGTTTTTT
CDR3: CASSFGGGQEPEKLFF

D: .
size: .
J: TRBJ2-4
V: TRBV2
DNA: TGTGCCAGCAGTGAAGATGTTAGGACCCGAGGGGATTTC
CDR3: CASSEDVRTRGDF

D: .
size: .
J: TRBJ1-2
V: TRBV6-6
DNA: TGTGCCAGCACAGACACCTATGGCTACACCTTC
CDR3: CASTDTYGYTF

D: TRBD2
size: .
J: TRBJ2-7
V: TRBV25-1
DNA: TGTGCCAGCAGTAAGACTAGCGACTTCTCCTACGAGCAGTACTTC
CDR3: CASSKTSDFSYEQYF

D: TRBD2
size: few
J: TRBJ2-3
V: TRBV27
DNA: TGTGCCAGCAGGAAAATGGGACTAGCGGGAGTCACAGATACGCAGTATTTT
CDR3: CASRKMGLAGVTDTQYF

D: TRBD1
size: few
J: TRBJ2-1
V: TRBV29-1
DNA: TGCAGCGTTGGGGACAGGGGCTACTACAATGAGCAGTTCTTC
CDR3: CSVGDRGYYNEQFF

D: TRBD1
size: once
J: TRBJ1-1
V: TRBV7-2
DNA: TGTGCCAGCAGCCCGAGGGGACAGTCCAACACTGAAGCTTTCTTT
CDR3: CASSPRGQSNTEAFF

D: TRBD2
size: .
J: TRBJ2-6
V: TRBV4-2
DNA: TGTGCCAGCAGCCAGGTACTAGCGGGAGATTTTGGGGCCAACGTCCTGACTTTC
CDR3: CASSQVLAGDFGANVLTF

D: TRBD2
size: .
J: TRBJ2-1
V: TRBV28
DNA: TGTGCCAGCAGTGGTTACGGGACTAGCAAGGTGGATGAGCAGTTCTTC
CDR3: CASSGYGTSKVDEQFF

D: .
size: many
J: TRBJ2-4
V: TRBV7-2
DNA: TGTGCCAGCAGCGAGCGACCCTGGATGGCCAAAAACATTCAGTACTTC
CDR3: CASSERPWMAKNIQYF

D: TRBD2
size: few
J: TRBJ2-1
V: TRBV9
DNA: TGTGCCAGCAGCCAGAAGGGACTAGCGGCAGACGATGGGTACAATGAGCAGTTCTTC
CDR3: CASSQKGLAADDGYNEQFF

D: .
size: few
J: TRBJ2-6
V: TRBV7-3
DNA: TGTGCCAGCAGCTTCCTCCCTCGGGACAAAAGCCCTGGGGCCAACGTCCTGACTTTC
CDR3: CASSFLPRDKSPGANVLTF

D: TRBD1
size: few
J: TRBJ1-2
V: TRBV20-1
DNA: TGCAGTGCTACGACGGGACAGGGGAACGGCTACACCTTC
CDR3: CSATTGQGNGYTF

D: .
size: .
J: TRBJ2-1
V: TRBV11-2
DNA: TGTGCCAGCAGCTCCCTCGACTCCAACAATGAGCAGTTCTTC
CDR3: CASSSLDSNNEQFF

D: .
size: .
J: TRBJ1-1
V: TRBV28
DNA: TGTGCCAGCAGTTTCGCTCGTTTCCCGAACACTGAAGCTTTCTTT
CDR3: CASSFARFPNTEAFF

D: .
size: .
J: TRBJ2-7
V: TRBV20-1
DNA: TGCAGTGCTAGAGATCAAGGGATGACCTACGAGCAGTACTTC
CDR3: CSARDQGMTYEQYF

D: .
size: few
J: TRBJ1-2
V: TRBV12-3/TRBV12-4
DNA: TGTGCCAGCAGCTCCCTCGGGGGGGACTATGGCTACACCTTC
CDR3: CASSSLGGDYGYTF

D: .
size: .
J: TRBJ2-1
V: TRBV11-3
DNA: TGTGCCAGCAGCTTAGTCTCCTCGTCGCGCGAGCAGTTCTTC
CDR3: CASSLVSSSREQFF

D: .
size: .
J: TRBJ2-1
V: TRBV4-3
DNA: TGCGCCAGCAGCCCGGGGGGCCTTGGGGGAGAGCAGTTCTTC
CDR3: CASSPGGLGGEQFF

D: TRBD1
size: many
J: TRBJ2-7
V: TRBV4-3
DNA: TGCGCCAGCAGCCAAGGACAGGGGAGGTACGAGCAGTGCTTC
CDR3: CASSQGQGRYEQCF

D: .
size: .
J: TRBJ2-1
V: TRBV29-1
DNA: TGCAGCGTTGAGCTGGGAGGGAGACAGGTTGAGCAGTTCTTC
CDR3: CSVELGGRQVEQFF

D: TRBD2
size: few
J: TRBJ2-1
V: TRBV6-5
DNA: TGTGCCAGCAGTTTGCAGACTAGCGTTGATGAGCAGTTCTTC
CDR3: CASSLQTSVDEQFF

D: .
size: few
J: TRBJ2-4
V: TRBV29-1
DNA: TGCAGCGTTGACGCTAGTAGCTCCCCATTTCCAAACATTCAGTACTTC
CDR3: CSVDASSSPFPNIQYF

D: TRBD2
size: .
J: TRBJ2-1
V: TRBV20-1
DNA: TGCAGTGCTAGAAATACGGGGGGGTCCTACAATGAGCAGTTCTTC
CDR3: CSARNTGGSYNEQFF

D: .
size: .
J: TRBJ2-5
V: TRBV1
DNA: TGCACCAGCAGCCCGGGGGAAGAGGGAGAGACCCAGTACTTC
CDR3: CTSSPGEEGETQYF

D: TRBD1
size: .
J: TRBJ1-5
V: TRBV20-1
DNA: TGCAGTGCTAATGACAGGGGCTTCGGTCAGCCCCAGCATTTT
CDR3: CSANDRGFGQPQHF

D: .
size: .
J: TRBJ2-3
V: TRBV7-2
DNA: TGTGCCAGCAGCTTAGAGGGGAACACAGGCACAGATACGCAGTATTTT
CDR3: CASSLEGNTGTDTQYF

D: .
size: .
J: TRBJ2-6
V: TRBV20-1
DNA: TGCAGTGCTAGAAGCTCGTGGAAAAAGGCCAACGTCCTGACTTTC
CDR3: CSARSSWKKANVLTF

D: TRBD2
size: few
J: TRBJ2-3
V: TRBV24-1
DNA: TGTGCCACCAGTGATTTGGGGGACTATCGCACAGATACGCAGTATTTT
CDR3: CATSDLGDYRTDTQYF

D: .
size: few
J: TRBJ2-1
V: TRBV29-1
DNA: TGCAGCGTTGAAGTGTCTGGGAGCTCCTACAATGAGCAGTTCTTC
CDR3: CSVEVSGSSYNEQFF

D: TRBD1
size: few
J: TRBJ1-2
V: TRBV7-9
DNA: TGTGCCAGCAGCCCCCGGGACAGCCCCTTCTATGGCTACACCTTC
CDR3: CASSPRDSPFYGYTF

D: .
size: .
J: TRBJ2-4
V: TRBV3-1
DNA: TGTGCCAGCAGCCAATCTTTCCGGGACACCCTCTCCTTC
CDR3: CASSQSFRDTLSF

D: .
size: many
J: TRBJ2-1
V: TRBV29-1
DNA: TGCAGCGTTGAAGGGCTGTCGAGACAGAGACCCAACTCCTACAATGAGCAGTTCTTC
CDR3: CSVEGLSRQRPNSYNEQFF

D: .
size: .
J: TRBJ2-7
V: TRBV7-2
DNA: TGTGCCAGCAGCTTAGATACGGCCGTCGACGAGCAGTACTTC
CDR3: CASSLDTAVDEQYF

D: TRBD1
size: .
J: TRBJ1-2
V: TRBV19
DNA: TGTGCCAGTAGTCCAGGTCGGGACAGCTCTAACTATGGCTACACCTTC
CDR3: CASSPGRDSSNYGYTF

D: .
size: .
J: TRBJ1-5
V: TRBV2
DNA: TGTGCCGGCAGTGATATAACAGGGCAGCCCCAGCATTTT
CDR3: CAGSDITGQPQHF

D: .
size: few
J: TRBJ1-2
V: TRBV27
DNA: TGTGCCAGCAGTCCGGGGCCCCCGGGCTATGGCTACACCTTC
CDR3: CASSPGPPGYGYTF

D: .
size: .
J: TRBJ2-7
V: TRBV28
DNA: TGTGCCAGCAGTTCCATCAGGGTTTCTAGCTACGAGCAGTACTTC
CDR3: CASSSIRVSSYEQYF

D: .
size: .
J: TRBJ2-1
V: TRBV12-3/TRBV12-4
DNA: TGTGCCAGCAGTTTGGTAGGGGTTCGGGGTGAGCAGTTCTTC
CDR3: CASSLVGVRGEQFF

D: TRBD2
size: .
J: TRBJ2-3
V: TRBV20-1
DNA: TGCAGTGCTGAGGGGCATAGCGGGGGGCCATCAGATACGCAGTATTTT
CDR3: CSAEGHSGGPSDTQYF